These 29 T cell receptor beta chains originate from one sample sequenced in a study of radiotherapy plus CTLA-4 blockade in lung cancer. Profiled with immunoSEQ multiplex PCR; TCRdb holds only in-frame clones, not every one. In the table there are over 30,000 clones, roughly 70% of which are singletons. The sequencing used peripheral blood, collected from a patient treated with radiotherapy plus ipilimumab. These receptors were obtained from a human donor with non-small cell lung cancer whose response to radiotherapy plus ipilimumab could not be evaluated.

CDR3 protein: CASRELGGTEAFF. The CDR3 DNA reads TGCGCCAGCAGAGAACTAGGAGGGACTGAAGCTTTCTTT. The chain links TRBV4-1 to TRBJ1-1; D gene ambiguous. CDR3 length: 13 amino acids. V shed 6 bases and J shed 5 bases, with 13 bases lying between them. CDR1 MGHRA and CDR2 YSYEKL come from the germline V gene.

The J gene is TRBJ2-5, the V gene TRBV5-1; 9 bases align to TRBD1. Unmatched junction bases numbered 2, after V lost 3 bases and J lost 2 bases. CDR3 length: 14 residues. CDR1 SGHRS and CDR2 YFSETQ come from the germline V gene. The CDR3 region is CASSSGTGQETQYF. The CDR3 bases are TGCGCCAGCAGCTCCGGGACAGGGCAAGAGACCCAGTACTTC.

V gene TRBV6-4 combines with J gene TRBJ1-2; D possibly corresponds to TRBD1 (5 bases). The V gene's germline CDR1 is MRHNA and CDR2 SNTAGT. CDR3 size: 14 residues. V lost 3 bases, J lost 2 bases, and 10 bases lay in between. The chain's CDR3 is CASSEGAGNYGYTF. CDR3 nucleotides: TGTGCCAGCAGTGAAGGGGCAGGGAACTATGGCTACACCTTC.

The CDR3 nucleotides read TGTGCCAGCTCGACCATCGCTAGGCCGAGCTCCTACAATGAGCAGTTCTTC. Residues: CASSTIARPSSYNEQFF. The chain carries TRBV18 and TRBJ2-1; D is uncertain. The CDR3 totals 17 residues. Trimming cost V 6 bases and J 0 bases, with 18 bases left between them. Germline-derived CDR1 and CDR2 are KGHSH and LQKENI.

This sequence joins TRBV4-2 and TRBJ2-7; 8 nucleotides match TRBD1. Germline assignment: CDR1 LGHNA and CDR2 YNFKEQ. The CDR3 has 15 amino acids. V dropped 4 bases and J dropped 2; count of bases not matched to a gene: 7. This chain's CDR3 is CASSPDRARAYEQYF. DNA for the CDR3: TGTGCCAGCAGCCCGGACAGGGCGAGAGCCTACGAGCAGTACTTC.

The V call is TRBV27, the J call TRBJ1-2; 8 bases align to TRBD1. Germline V gene sequence: CDR1 MNHEY, CDR2 SMNVEV (reference sequence). The CDR3 spans 13 residues. J was trimmed by 6 bases and V by 6 bases; bases with no gene match: 6. CDR3 coding DNA: TGTGCCAGCAGAATGCCAGGGGGCAATGGCTACACCTTC. Translated, it gives CASRMPGGNGYTF.

The chain recombines TRBV6-6 with TRBJ2-7; D possibly corresponds to TRBD1 (6 bases). There are 13 residues in the CDR3. V lost 5 bases and J lost 6, with 14 bases in between. Germline V gene sequence: CDR1 MNHNY, CDR2 SVGAGI (reference sequence). The CDR3 sequence: CASSLTGNGEQYF. As DNA, the CDR3 is TGTGCCAGCAGTCTAACAGGGAACGGCGAGCAGTACTTC.

The chain joins TRBV28 to TRBJ2-5; maybe TRBD2 (7 bases). Germline V CDR1 and CDR2: MDHEN, SYDVKM. CDR3 length: 13 residues. The ends were cut back, 8 bases at V and 4 bases at J, with 14 bases in the middle. The CDR3 loop is CASGAGGRETQYF. As DNA, the CDR3 is TGTGCCAGCGGGGCCGGGGGGCGAGAGACCCAGTACTTC.

This clone was seen a handful of times. This chain joins TRBV7-2 and TRBJ1-1; 9 nucleotides line up with TRBD1. Trimming removed 1 base from V and 4 bases from J; junction bases left unmatched: 4. Looked up from germline, CDR1 is SGHTA and CDR2 is FQGNSA. The CDR3 totals 15 residues. CDR3 DNA sequence: TGTGCCAGCAGCTTAGATGGGACAGGGATCACTGAAGCTTTCTTT. As protein: CASSLDGTGITEAFF.

The V and J genes are TRBV9 and TRBJ1-6; D not certain. CDR3 length equals 15 residues. V was clipped by 3 bases and J by 7 bases, with 14 bases between them. Germline lookup yields CDR1 SGDLS and CDR2 YYNGEE. In DNA form, the CDR3 reads TGTGCCAGCAGCGGAGGGCCGCAAGAAAATTCACCCCTCCACTTT. It yields the protein CASSGGPQENSPLHF. Based on the CDR3 plus reference TRBV9 and TRBJ1-6, the full variable domain is DSGVTQTPKHLITATGQRVTLRCSPRSGDLSVYWYQQSLDQGLQFLIQYYNGEERAKGNILERFSAQQFPDLHSELNLSSLELGDSALYFCASSGGPQENSPLHFGNGTRLTVT.

This rearrangement joins TRBV19 to TRBJ2-5; D possibly corresponds to TRBD1 (6 bases). Germline values: CDR1 LNHDA, CDR2 SQIVND (reference sequence). Trimming shortened V by 1 base and J by 5 bases, and 14 bases separated the two germline ends. There are 15 residues in the CDR3. The CDR3 bases are TGTGCCAGTAGTATAGGAGGGACATTAAGGGAGACCCAGTACTTC. Translation: CASSIGGTLRETQYF.

V and J are TRBV5-1 and TRBJ2-2; TRBD1 matches at 9 bases. This CDR3 is 14 amino acids long. Per the germline V gene, CDR1 is SGHRS and CDR2 is YFSETQ. J gave up 9 bases and V 5 bases, and 8 bases lay outside the gene matches. CDR3 in DNA: TGCGCCAGCAGTTGGGCGGACAGGGGCCGGGAGCTGTTTTTT. It is translated as CASSWADRGRELFF.

The chain uses TRBV4-3 and TRBJ2-7; weak D call: TRBD2 (5 bases). V lost 0 bases, J lost 3 bases, and 15 bases lay in between. Germline assignment: CDR1 LGHNA and CDR2 YSLEER. CDR3 size: 16 residues. This chain's CDR3 is CASSQDEDSGIYEQYF. The CDR3 coding sequence is TGCGCCAGCAGCCAAGATGAAGATTCCGGGATCTACGAGCAGTACTTC.

This clone was seen a handful of times. The J gene is TRBJ1-2, the V gene TRBV30; D not resolved. Trimming removed 2 bases at V and 8 bases at J, with 12 bases between. Germline-derived CDR1 and CDR2 are GTSNPN and SVGIG (reference sequence). The CDR3 covers 12 residues. CDR3 sequence: CAWSLSYSGYTF. The CDR3 DNA follows: TGTGCCTGGAGTCTATCATACAGCGGCTACACCTTC.

The CDR3 sequence: CASRQGIVETQYF. The DNA for the CDR3 is TGTGCCAGCAGACAGGGTATTGTAGAGACCCAGTACTTC. The rearrangement uses TRBV6-5 and TRBJ2-5; D is perhaps TRBD1 (6 bases). CDR1 MNHEY and CDR2 SVGAGI come from the germline V gene. V dropped 6 bases and J dropped 4 bases, with 12 bases sitting between them. The CDR3 consists of 13 residues.

This clone appeared once. The J gene is TRBJ2-7, the V gene TRBV7-7, with 10 positions matching TRBD1. V gave up 5 bases and J gave up 0 bases; unmatched junction bases: 4. In germline, CDR1 is SSHAT, CDR2 FNYEAQ (reference sequence). The CDR3 totals 15 residues. The CDR3, as DNA: TGTGCCAGCAGCGCCGGGACAGGGGACTCCTACGAGCAGTACTTC. Encoded protein: CASSAGTGDSYEQYF.

The J gene is TRBJ2-5, the V gene TRBV15; 7 bases agree with TRBD1. After removal of 1 base from V and 11 bases from J, the junction contained 7 bases not matched to a gene. Germline V gene lookup returns CDR1 LNHNV and CDR2 YYDKDF (reference sequence). There are 13 residues in the CDR3. The CDR3 here is CATSRVAGGEQYF. In DNA form, the CDR3 reads TGTGCCACCAGCAGAGTAGCAGGGGGAGAGCAGTACTTC. The full variable domain, rest sourced from reference TRBV15 and TRBJ2-5, is DAMVIQNPRYQVTQFGKPVTLSCSQTLNHNVMYWYQQKSSQAPKLLFHYYDKDFNNEADTPDNFQSRRPNTSFCFLDIRSPGLGDTAMYLCATSRVAGGEQYFGPGTRLLVL.

The chain joins TRBV2 to TRBJ1-1; 10 bases line up with TRBD1. Trimming removed 6 bases from V and 5 bases from J; junction bases left unmatched: 6. From germline, CDR1 is SNHLY and CDR2 FYNNEI. The CDR3 extends over 14 amino acids. DNA of the CDR3: TGTGCCAGCAGAGAGACAGGGGGCTGGACTGAAGCTTTCTTT. Protein sequence: CASRETGGWTEAFF.

In this sample, this clone turned up once. The J gene is TRBJ2-3, the V gene TRBV11-3; D perhaps matches TRBD2 (6 bases). V was cut by 8 bases and J by 5 bases, with 23 bases left in between. The CDR3 contains 16 residues. Germline values: CDR1 SGHNT, CDR2 YENEEA. In DNA, the CDR3 is TGTGCCAGCTCCCTGAGGGTCGGGAGTGTAGGAGATACGCAGTATTTT. It yields the protein CASSLRVGSVGDTQYF.

V usage is TRBV5-1 and J usage is TRBJ1-6; D gene ambiguous. V was pared by 0 bases and J by 9 bases, with 7 bases between. CDR1 is SGHRS and CDR2 is YFSETQ in the germline V gene. The CDR3 has 13 residues. The CDR3 DNA is TGCGCCAGCAGCTTGGATTATCGTTCACCCCTCCACTTT. This gives the protein CASSLDYRSPLHF. Using reference TRBV5-1 and TRBJ1-6 for the parts outside the CDR3, the full variable domain is KAGVTQTPRYLIKTRGQQVTLSCSPISGHRSVSWYQQTPGQGLQFLFEYFSETQRNKGNFPGRFSGRQFSNSRSEMNVSTLELGDSALYLCASSLDYRSPLHFGNGTRLTVT.

J is TRBJ1-6 and V is TRBV5-5, with 7 bases that match TRBD1. V gave up 7 bases and J gave up 8 bases; unmatched junction bases: 12. CDR1 and CDR2 from the germline V gene are SGHKS and YYEKEE (reference sequence). This CDR3 has 15 residues. This CDR3 is CASGDAGTADSPLHF. The DNA of the CDR3 is TGTGCCAGCGGAGATGCCGGGACAGCTGATTCACCCCTCCACTTT. Full variable domain (rest looked up from reference TRBV5-5 and TRBJ1-6): DAGVTQSPTHLIKTRGQQVTLRCSPISGHKSVSWYQQVLGQGPQFIFQYYEKEERGRGNFPDRFSARQFPNYSSELNVNALLLGDSALYLCASGDAGTADSPLHFGNGTRLTVT.

This clone occurred once. The chain employs TRBV5-1 and TRBJ2-3; D may be TRBD1 (5 bases). V was shortened by 0 bases and J by 4 bases, with 9 bases between the two germline ends. Germline V gene lookup returns CDR1 SGHRS and CDR2 YFSETQ. The CDR3 totals 14 residues. The CDR3 DNA is TGCGCCAGCAGCTTGGTAGGACAAGCAGATACGCAGTATTTT. Protein sequence: CASSLVGQADTQYF.

This clone was recorded once. CDR3 sequence: CASSLAERESYNEQFF. In nucleotides, the CDR3 is TGCGCCAGCAGCTTGGCCGAAAGAGAATCTTACAATGAGCAGTTCTTC. J is TRBJ2-1 and V is TRBV5-1; no clear D gene. The CDR3 has 16 amino acids. The germline V and J ends were trimmed by 0 bases and 4 bases, with 14 bases remaining between them. Per the germline V gene, CDR1 is SGHRS and CDR2 is YFSETQ.

V usage is TRBV4-2 and J usage is TRBJ2-7; tentatively, D is TRBD1 (6 bases). Germline V gene lookup returns CDR1 LGHNA and CDR2 YNFKEQ. Trimming removed 4 bases at V and 3 bases at J, with 13 bases between. The CDR3 totals 14 residues. This chain's CDR3 is CASSLTRDNYEQYF. The CDR3 DNA reads as TGTGCCAGCAGCCTGACGAGGGACAACTACGAGCAGTACTTC.

The rearrangement joins TRBV4-3 to TRBJ1-2; TRBD1 aligns across 9 bases. This CDR3 spans 16 amino acids. V trimming: 1 base; J trimming: 4 bases; junction bases outside the gene matches: 7. The germline gives CDR1 LGHNA, CDR2 YSLEER. CDR3 sequence: CASSQAVTGGSYGYTF. CDR3 DNA sequence: TGCGCCAGCAGCCAAGCGGTAACAGGGGGCAGCTATGGCTACACCTTC.

V and J are TRBV19 and TRBJ1-1; 8 bases are a match to TRBD1. V shed 6 bases and J 2 bases; nucleotides not matched to a gene: 20. Germline values: CDR1 LNHDA, CDR2 SQIVND (reference sequence). The CDR3 is 19 residues long. CDR3 residues: CASSLWRLAGTGSNTEAFF. CDR3 bases: TGTGCCAGTAGCCTTTGGAGGTTAGCCGGGACAGGTTCTAACACTGAAGCTTTCTTT.

The gene calls are TRBV2 and TRBJ1-2; 8 bases are a match to TRBD1. V lost 8 bases, J lost 3 bases, and 17 bases stayed unmatched. Germline CDR1 and CDR2: SNHLY and FYNNEI. The CDR3 runs to 17 residues. In nucleotides, the CDR3 is TGTGCCAGCCCCGGTCAGGGGGCGGATGCTGGGTACTATGGCTACACCTTC. This sequence encodes CASPGQGADAGYYGYTF.

The gene calls are TRBV19 and TRBJ2-7; D is unresolved. V shed 4 bases and J shed 6 bases, with 13 bases lying between them. The CDR3 sequence is 13 residues long. CDR1 LNHDA and CDR2 SQIVND come from the germline V gene (reference sequence). CDR3: CASSRSAPGEQYF. The CDR3 nucleotides are TGTGCCAGTAGTAGATCCGCACCCGGCGAGCAGTACTTC.

The chain couples TRBV5-4 to TRBJ2-7; 9 bases are a match to TRBD2. Germline-derived CDR1 and CDR2 are SGHNT and YYREEE (reference sequence). Losses at the gene ends were 4 bases for V and 6 bases for J; bases not matched to a gene: 17. This CDR3 has 17 residues. The CDR3, as DNA: TGTGCCAGCAGCCCCCGGCCCTCTGGCGGGAGGGCCGGCGAGCAGTACTTC. It specifies CASSPRPSGGRAGEQYF.